The 27 T cell receptor beta chains in this list originate from one sample, sequenced in a study of T cell responses to AZD1222 COVID-19 vaccine. Only in-frame clones appear in the TCRdb table, and some are missing; sequencing was by immunoSEQ multiplex PCR. The table includes roughly 70,000 clones, 79% detected once. The sample was peripheral blood, taken on day 0 of MenACWY control vaccination. These TCRs come from an adult in good health.

The J gene is TRBJ2-3, the V gene TRBV6-1; TRBD2 aligns across 11 bases. V lost 4 bases and J lost 2; bases outside the gene matches: 8. The CDR3 is 17 amino acids. Per germline, CDR1 MNHNS and CDR2 SASEGT. The CDR3 DNA reads TGTGCCAGCAGTGTCTTCGGACTAGCGGGCAACACAGATACGCAGTATTTT. It is translated as CASSVFGLAGNTDTQYF.

This clone has only a few counts. V gene TRBV2 combines with J gene TRBJ1-2, with 7 bases identical to TRBD1. The germline V gene has CDR1 SNHLY and CDR2 FYNNEI. V trimming: 6 bases; J trimming: 9 bases; junction bases outside the gene matches: 10. This CDR3 is 13 amino acids long. CDR3 sequence: CASREGQPMSYTF. CDR3 in DNA: TGTGCCAGCAGGGAGGGACAGCCTATGAGCTACACCTTC.

The CDR3 DNA sequence: TGTGCCAGCAGCCCCGGTTATGCAGGGGAGACCCAGTACTTC. As protein: CASSPGYAGETQYF. The gene calls are TRBV6-5 and TRBJ2-5; tentatively, D is TRBD1 (5 bases). Germline CDR1 reads MNHEY; CDR2 reads SVGAGI. The V end lost 6 bases, the J end lost 5 bases, and 16 bases lay between the germline ends. The CDR3 sequence is 14 residues long.

The chain carries TRBV6-2 or TRBV6-3 and TRBJ2-2; TRBD1 matches 10 bases. V lost 6 bases to trimming and J lost 4 bases; unmatched junction nucleotides: 8. The CDR3 has 16 amino acids. Germline assignment: CDR1 MNHEY and CDR2 SVGEGT. CDR3 nucleotide sequence: TGTGCCAGCAGCCACAGACAGGGGGCGGTCACCGGGGAGCTGTTTTTT. This encodes CASSHRQGAVTGELFF.

The chain is built from TRBV15 and TRBJ2-1; the D gene is possibly TRBD2 (5 bases). The CDR3 spans 16 residues. Germline V gene sequence: CDR1 LNHNV, CDR2 YYDKDF (reference sequence). V was trimmed by 4 bases and J by 2 bases, leaving 15 bases between them. As DNA, the CDR3 is TGTGCCACCAGCACTCAGACGGGGAGACCCTACAATGAGCAGTTCTTC. This translates into CATSTQTGRPYNEQFF.

The genes are TRBV7-6 and TRBJ2-7; D might be TRBD1 (7 bases). CDR1 and CDR2 from the germline V gene are SGHVS and FNYEAQ. The CDR3 has 13 residues. Trimming left V 1 base short and J 6 bases short, with 10 bases between. The CDR3 sequence: CASSLGQGGEQYF. CDR3 nucleotide sequence: TGTGCCAGCAGCTTAGGACAGGGAGGCGAGCAGTACTTC.

The V gene is TRBV7-2, the J gene TRBJ2-5; 8 bases fit TRBD2. The CDR3 has 16 amino acids. The J segment lost 0 bases and the V segment lost 4 bases, leaving 7 bases of the junction unmatched. Germline-derived CDR1 and CDR2 are SGHTA and FQGNSA. The CDR3 bases are TGTGCCAGCAGCTGGGGTACTAGCGGATACCAAGAGACCCAGTACTTC. Translated: CASSWGTSGYQETQYF.

This clone was observed a few times. The chain combines TRBV7-3 with TRBJ2-1; TRBD2 aligns across 7 bases. Losses at the gene ends were 3 bases for V and 2 bases for J; bases not matched to a gene: 4. This CDR3 contains 15 residues. Germline V gene data show CDR1 as SGHTA and CDR2 as FQGTGA. CDR3 in amino acids: CASSFSGLTYNEQFF. DNA of the CDR3: TGTGCCAGCAGCTTTAGCGGGCTTACCTACAATGAGCAGTTCTTC.

A single count supports this clone. This rearrangement joins TRBV5-8 to TRBJ2-7; 10 positions match TRBD2. CDR1 SGHTS and CDR2 YDEGEE come from the germline V gene. V was clipped by 0 bases and J by 0 bases; unmatched bases: 9. The CDR3 runs to 18 residues. The CDR3 here is CASSLVLLAGWDSYEQYF. As DNA, the CDR3 is TGTGCCAGCAGCTTGGTCTTACTAGCGGGATGGGACTCCTACGAGCAGTACTTC. The whole variable domain, filled in from reference TRBV5-8 and TRBJ2-7, reads EAGVTQSPTHLIKTRGQQATLRCSPISGHTSVYWYQQALGLGLQFLLWYDEGEERNRGNFPPRFSGRQFPNYSSELNVNALELEDSALYLCASSLVLLAGWDSYEQYFGPGTRLTVT.

This clone has just a few counts. For the CDR3, the DNA is TGTGCCAGCAGCCAGGTAACAGGGGGAGAGCAGTTCTTC. Amino acids: CASSQVTGGEQFF. The gene calls are TRBV14 and TRBJ2-1, with TRBD1 matching over 8 bases. The CDR3 spans 13 residues. CDR1 and CDR2 from the germline V gene are SGHDN and FVKESK. V lost 3 bases to trimming and J lost 10 bases; unmatched junction nucleotides: 5.

The CDR3 is CASSPAPDTQYF. Written as DNA, the CDR3 is TGTGCCAGCAGTCCTGCTCCAGATACGCAGTATTTT. The rearrangement joins TRBV12-3 or TRBV12-4 to TRBJ2-3; D unresolved. Trimming shortened V by 5 bases and J by 4 bases, and 7 bases separated the two germline ends. This CDR3 has 12 residues.

V gene TRBV11-2 combines with J gene TRBJ2-5, with D possibly being TRBD1 (5 bases). CDR1 is SGHAT, CDR2 FQNNGV, per germline. The CDR3 is made up of 14 amino acids. Trimming left V 4 bases short and J 3 bases short, with 12 bases between. CDR3 region: CASSSQGSEETQYF. CDR3 nucleotide sequence: TGTGCCAGCAGCTCCCAGGGATCCGAAGAGACCCAGTACTTC.

The V gene is TRBV4-3, the J gene TRBJ1-4; no firm D call. The germline CDR1 and CDR2 sequences are LGHNA and YSLEER. Between the trimmed V and J ends, which lost 0 bases and 6 bases, there was a span of 11 bases. CDR3 size: 15 residues. This CDR3 is CASSQEKQGHEKLFF. In DNA, the CDR3 is TGCGCCAGCAGCCAAGAGAAACAAGGGCATGAAAAACTGTTTTTT.

This rearrangement joins TRBV5-1 to TRBJ2-1, with a possible D match to TRBD2 (5 bases). Germline lookup yields CDR1 SGHRS and CDR2 YFSETQ. V dropped 3 bases and J dropped 2 bases, with 12 bases sitting between them. This CDR3 has 15 residues. The DNA for the CDR3 is TGCGCCAGCAGCTCCCAAGCGGATCCCTACAATGAGCAGTTCTTC. Translation gives CASSSQADPYNEQFF.

CDR3 in amino acids: CASSSSGQGLGYTF. The DNA for the CDR3 is TGTGCCAGCAGCTCCTCCGGACAGGGACTTGGCTACACCTTC. J is TRBJ1-2 and V is TRBV7-9, with 8 bases that match TRBD1. The CDR3 is made up of 14 amino acids. The germline gives CDR1 SEHNR, CDR2 FQNEAQ (reference sequence). V trimming: 4 bases; J trimming: 7 bases; junction bases outside the gene matches: 8. The whole variable domain, remainder taken from reference TRBV7-9 and TRBJ1-2, is DTGVSQNPRHKITKRGQNVTFRCDPISEHNRLYWYRQTLGQGPEFLTYFQNEAQLEKSRLLSDRFSAERPKGSFSTLEIQRTEQGDSAMYLCASSSSGQGLGYTFGSGTRLTVV.

The rearrangement links TRBV15 to TRBJ1-1; D not resolved. Germline-derived CDR1 and CDR2 are LNHNV and YYDKDF (reference sequence). The germline V and J ends were trimmed by 0 bases and 5 bases, with 13 bases remaining between them. This CDR3 has 15 residues. The DNA of the CDR3 is TGTGCCACCAGCAGAGATGGCGCGTTCAAAACTGAAGCTTTCTTT. It encodes CATSRDGAFKTEAFF.

The J gene is TRBJ1-6, the V gene TRBV6-5; TRBD1 might be the D (6 bases). Trimming stripped 2 bases from V and 7 bases from J, with 12 bases between. The germline V gene has CDR1 MNHEY and CDR2 SVGAGI. CDR3 length: 15 residues. CDR3 nucleotides: TGTGCCAGCAGTTACGACGGGGGCGAGAATTCACCCCTCCACTTT. This codes for CASSYDGGENSPLHF.

The chain is built from TRBV28 and TRBJ2-1, with D tentatively TRBD1 (6 bases). Germline CDR1 MDHEN, CDR2 SYDVKM. This CDR3 has 14 residues. Deletions cut 4 bases from V and 9 bases from J, with 16 bases between. CDR3 amino acids: CASSSGAGESEQFF. The CDR3 DNA sequence: TGTGCCAGCAGTTCCGGTGCAGGGGAGAGTGAGCAGTTCTTC.

V and J are TRBV7-9 and TRBJ1-3; TRBD1 matches 7 bases. In germline, CDR1 is SEHNR, CDR2 FQNEAQ (reference sequence). The CDR3 consists of 16 residues. Trimming took 5 bases from V and 4 from J; bases not matched to a gene: 11. CDR3: CASSRSGTDTGNTIYF. Written as DNA, the CDR3 is TGTGCCAGCAGCCGCTCCGGGACAGACACGGGAAACACCATATATTTT.

The chain is built from TRBV4-1 and TRBJ2-4; 7 bases are a match to TRBD1. The J segment lost 8 bases and the V segment lost 4 bases, leaving 8 bases of the junction unmatched. The germline V gene encodes CDR1 MGHRA and CDR2 YSYEKL. The CDR3 spans 14 residues. DNA of the CDR3: TGCGCCAGCAGCCTTGCCGCTCAGGGGGACATTCAGTACTTC. Protein sequence: CASSLAAQGDIQYF.

This chain links TRBV6-6 with TRBJ1-1; D not resolved. Per the germline V gene, CDR1 is MNHNY and CDR2 is SVGAGI (reference sequence). Trimming pared 3 bases from V and 1 base from J, leaving 9 bases between. The CDR3 runs to 14 residues. CDR3 DNA sequence: TGTGCCAGCAGTTATTACGGCGAGAACACTGAAGCTTTCTTT. Protein sequence: CASSYYGENTEAFF.

V usage is TRBV19 and J usage is TRBJ2-4; D remains ambiguous. Germline CDR1 LNHDA, CDR2 SQIVND (reference sequence). V lost 4 bases to trimming and J lost 7 bases, with 14 bases between them. The CDR3 runs to 14 residues. Written as DNA, the CDR3 is TGTGCCAGTAGTAGCCGAAGCAGGTTCAACATTCAGTACTTC. Protein product: CASSSRSRFNIQYF.

The V call is TRBV7-2, the J call TRBJ2-1; D is unresolved. The ends were cut back, 1 base at V and 9 bases at J, with 7 bases in the middle. Germline loops: CDR1 SGHTA, CDR2 FQGNSA. The CDR3 length is 12 residues. The CDR3 nucleotides read TGTGCCAGCAGCTTAGATTATGCTGAGCAGTTCTTC. It is translated as CASSLDYAEQFF.

This clone is deemed medium-sized (0.01 to 0.1%). This chain links TRBV5-8 with TRBJ1-5; D remains unclear. The germline V gene encodes CDR1 SGHTS and CDR2 YDEGEE. V was cut by 1 base and J by 2 bases, with 13 bases left in between. The CDR3 spans 16 residues. In DNA form, the CDR3 reads TGTGCCAGCAGCTTGTATCCGGGAAGGCGCAATCAGCCCCAGCATTTT. Its protein is CASSLYPGRRNQPQHF. Drawing the rest from reference TRBV5-8 and TRBJ1-5, the complete variable domain is EAGVTQSPTHLIKTRGQQATLRCSPISGHTSVYWYQQALGLGLQFLLWYDEGEERNRGNFPPRFSGRQFPNYSSELNVNALELEDSALYLCASSLYPGRRNQPQHFGDGTRLSIL.

The V and J genes are TRBV13 and TRBJ2-7; no definite D call. Trimming pared 3 bases from V and 3 bases from J, leaving 6 bases between. Germline lookup yields CDR1 PRHDT and CDR2 FYEKMQ (reference sequence). This CDR3 has 12 amino acids. Here the CDR3 DNA reads TGTGCCAGCAGCTTTGGGGACTACGAGCAGTACTTC. This encodes CASSFGDYEQYF.

This clone was seen only once. The CDR3 protein is CAISESSKGEQFF. CDR3 nucleotide sequence: TGTGCCATCAGTGAGTCCAGCAAAGGGGAGCAGTTCTTC. The V and J genes are TRBV10-3 and TRBJ2-1; no definite D call. V was cut by 0 bases and J by 10 bases, with 10 bases left in between. Germline assignment: CDR1 ENHRY and CDR2 SYGVKD. The CDR3 has 13 amino acids.

The chain recombines TRBV2 with TRBJ1-5; 9 bases are shared with TRBD1. The CDR3 runs 13 residues. V trimming: 6 bases; J trimming: 7 bases; junction bases outside the gene matches: 4. Looked up from germline, CDR1 is SNHLY and CDR2 is FYNNEI. The CDR3 reads CASRGTGTQPQHF. The CDR3, as DNA: TGTGCCAGCAGGGGGACAGGGACCCAGCCCCAGCATTTT.